One T cell receptor beta chain is described in this entry. The antigen it recognizes is unknown. No base quality values were provided; no much bigger clone lies one nucleotide off. Library preparation was by 5' RACE. Sequencing instrument: Illumina HiSeq 2000. Template switching added a universal primer binding site, and the final cDNA carried a unique molecular identifier that allowed TCR cDNA molecules to be counted accurately. Specific primers in the conserved constant-segment region were used to synthesize first-strand cDNA for TCR alpha and beta chains. To control for contamination, every cDNA library carried two barcodes: a SMART-Mk sample barcode plus Illumina barcodes. TruSeq adapter sequences along with Illumina sample barcodes were introduced in two successive PCR steps. The Illumina HiSeq platform was used with custom primers to sequence TCR alpha and beta cDNA libraries. Per the source publication's procedure: MiGEC was used to process raw reads and extract unique molecular identifiers, and MiXCR was used to find CDR3 positions. For each individual, recombination models were inferred using an EM algorithm with the repgenHMM and IGoR tools. Shared clonotype analysis was performed with the tcR package in R, normalizing sharing by the product of cloneset sizes. Out-of-frame nonproductive sequences were analyzed to study raw recombination free of thymic and clonal selection effects. TCRdb passed the public sequencing reads through fastp at Q25 and MiXCR, retaining productive beta sequences. Each CDR3 protein gets just one entry, which takes the most common genes and DNA from the rows behind it. The V and J calls shown here were made by TCRdb, not taken from the authors' results. This sample has 1.5 million or so distinct CDR3 sequences in its table, and 32% of those were observed once. The ten largest clones take up about 0.27% of the sample.

Via the germline V gene (reference sequence), CDR1 is MNHEY and CDR2 SMNVEV. Trimmed from V: 5 bases; trimmed from J: 7 bases; junction bases lacking a gene match: 20. The CDR3 has 18 amino acids, counting the end cysteine and phenylalanine. Only the CDR3 portion is preserved as DNA: 54 bases, with reading frame beginning at the first base. Only healthy Caucasian donors were included. These data are taken from a study of identical twins (dated by TCRdb to about 2016). For the study in its entirety: TCR alpha and beta repertoires from monozygotic twins, unrelated adults of various ages and cord blood were deep-sequenced to test whether fetal clonotypes persist. Replicate twin experiments were performed at different times using different library preparation protocols to rule out contamination. Results and caveats for the whole study, not just this receptor: Invariant T cells such as MAIT and iNKT could partly confound zero-insertion analyses, though diverse VJ usage argued against this for most clonotypes. Abundant cord blood beta clonotypes carried fewer insertions; young adult naive repertoires showed a weaker similar trend, while memory repertoires showed none. Out-of-frame TCR alpha sharing in monozygotic twins was systematically underestimated by recombination models, whereas sharing between unrelated individuals was in agreement with the recombination models. The excess sharing between twins in beta out-of-frame sequences was weaker because fewer shared sequences reduced the signal-to-noise ratio. Compared with coincidental sharing between unrelated individuals, an excess of low generation-probability sequences was observed among out-of-frame TCR alpha sequences shared between twins. Conclusions relied on cross-sectional statistical analysis, since the same donors could not be followed over many years.

The chain couples TRBV27 to TRBJ1-5, with 7 bases in between that match TRBD1. The sample taken for sequencing was cord blood. The sequence came from a newborn girl in good health. The CDR3 here reads CASSPRLRQGVFRQPQHF. The DNA sequence follows: TGTGCCAGCAGTCCGAGACTCAGACAGGGAGTCTTTAGACAGCCCCAGCATTTT.